The present T cell receptor (beta chain) was sequenced within a study of cytomegalovirus exposure and HLA in healthy donors. Study as a whole: Inside one of the first data releases sat around 77 million unique TCRs taken from HLA-typed donors. General observations from the study: Roughly uniform sequencing depth across donors was assumed, possibly incorrectly. Approximately 17,000 TCR beta sequences were associated with HLA alleles at 0.05 false discovery rate in a later analysis.

13 Jbeta primers and 60 Vbeta primers were used for the PCR. Clones were sequenced by immunoSEQ multiplex PCR, and TCRdb holds only the in-frame ones, with some missing. The sample includes hundreds of thousands of clones, 85% seen only once; the top ten take 0.2% to 0.3%. As to this clone: What it binds is not known.

The TCR comes from a girl aged 2-10 years in good health and CMV-seronegative. The sequenced sample consisted of PBMCs.

CDR3 sequence reads: CATSTDRGFTGELFF. In DNA, the CDR3 is TGTGCCACCAGTACCGACAGGGGTTTCACCGGGGAGCTGTTTTTT. This rearrangement joins TRBV15 to TRBJ2-2, with TRBD1 identical over 8 bases. Germline V gives CDR1 LNHNV, CDR2 YYDKDF (reference sequence). The length of the CDR3 is 15 residues. The J segment lost 4 bases and the V segment lost 6 bases, leaving 7 bases of the junction unmatched.